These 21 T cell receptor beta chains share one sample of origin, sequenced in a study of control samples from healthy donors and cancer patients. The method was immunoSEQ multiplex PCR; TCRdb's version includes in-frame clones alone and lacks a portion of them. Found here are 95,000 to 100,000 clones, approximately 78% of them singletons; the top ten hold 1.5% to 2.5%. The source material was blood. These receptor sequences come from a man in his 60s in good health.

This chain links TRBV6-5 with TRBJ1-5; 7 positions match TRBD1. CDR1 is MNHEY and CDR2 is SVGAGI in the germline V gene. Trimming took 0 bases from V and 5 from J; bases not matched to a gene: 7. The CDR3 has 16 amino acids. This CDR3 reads CASSYSPTGTDQPQHF. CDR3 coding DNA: TGTGCCAGCAGTTACTCACCGACAGGGACGGATCAGCCCCAGCATTTT.

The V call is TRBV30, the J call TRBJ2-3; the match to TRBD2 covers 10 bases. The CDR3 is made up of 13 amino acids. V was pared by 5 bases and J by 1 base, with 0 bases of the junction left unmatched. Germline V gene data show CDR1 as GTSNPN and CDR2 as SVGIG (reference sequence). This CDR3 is CAWGLAGTDTQYF. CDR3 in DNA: TGTGCCTGGGGACTAGCGGGCACAGATACGCAGTATTTT.

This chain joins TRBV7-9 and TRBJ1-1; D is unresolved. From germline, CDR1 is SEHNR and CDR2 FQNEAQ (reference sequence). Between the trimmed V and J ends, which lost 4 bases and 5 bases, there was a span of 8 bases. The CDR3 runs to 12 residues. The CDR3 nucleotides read TGTGCCAGCAGCTCAGGATGGACTGAAGCTTTCTTT. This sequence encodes CASSSGWTEAFF. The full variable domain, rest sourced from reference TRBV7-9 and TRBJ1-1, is DTGVSQNPRHKITKRGQNVTFRCDPISEHNRLYWYRQTLGQGPEFLTYFQNEAQLEKSRLLSDRFSAERPKGSFSTLEIQRTEQGDSAMYLCASSSGWTEAFFGQGTRLTVV.

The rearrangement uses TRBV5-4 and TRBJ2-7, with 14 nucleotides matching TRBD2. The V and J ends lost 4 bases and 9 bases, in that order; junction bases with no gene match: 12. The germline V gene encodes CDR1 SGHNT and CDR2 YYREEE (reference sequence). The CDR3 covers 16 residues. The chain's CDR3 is CASSPGLAGGPGMQYF. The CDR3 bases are TGTGCCAGCAGCCCCGGACTAGCGGGAGGCCCTGGGATGCAGTACTTC.

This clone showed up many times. The CDR3 sequence: CASSYRGTSEAFF. As DNA, the CDR3 is TGTGCCAGCAGTTACCGGGGGACATCAGAAGCTTTCTTT. The chain carries TRBV6-2 or TRBV6-3 and TRBJ1-1, with a tentative D call TRBD1 (6 bases). There are 13 residues in the CDR3. From germline, CDR1 is MNHEY and CDR2 SVGEGT. Trimming left V 2 bases short and J 8 bases short, with 12 bases between.

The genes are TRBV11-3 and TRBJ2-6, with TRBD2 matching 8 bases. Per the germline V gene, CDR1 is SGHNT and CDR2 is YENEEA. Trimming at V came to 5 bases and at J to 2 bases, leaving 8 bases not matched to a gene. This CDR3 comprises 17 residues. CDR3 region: CASSPGGGPAGANVLTF. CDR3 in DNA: TGTGCCAGCAGCCCCGGGGGGGGCCCCGCTGGGGCCAACGTCCTGACTTTC.

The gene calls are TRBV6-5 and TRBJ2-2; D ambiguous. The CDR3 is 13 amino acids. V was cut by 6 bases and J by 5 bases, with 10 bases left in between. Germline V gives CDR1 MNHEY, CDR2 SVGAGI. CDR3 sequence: CASSHLDTGELFF. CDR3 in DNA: TGTGCCAGCAGCCACCTCGATACCGGGGAGCTGTTTTTT.

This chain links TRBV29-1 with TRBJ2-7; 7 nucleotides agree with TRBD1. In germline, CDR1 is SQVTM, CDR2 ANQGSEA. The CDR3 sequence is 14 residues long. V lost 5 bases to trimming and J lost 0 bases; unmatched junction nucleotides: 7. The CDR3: CSVRDRDSSYEQYF. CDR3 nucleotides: TGCAGCGTTCGAGACAGGGATAGCTCCTACGAGCAGTACTTC.

The CDR3 loop reads CASSFGGNYGYTF. DNA of the CDR3: TGTGCCAGCAGTTTTGGAGGGAACTATGGCTACACCTTC. The V gene is TRBV27, the J gene TRBJ1-2; D ambiguous. The germline CDR1 and CDR2 sequences are MNHEY and SMNVEV (reference sequence). The CDR3 is 13 residues long. V shed 3 bases and J shed 2 bases, with 7 bases lying between them.

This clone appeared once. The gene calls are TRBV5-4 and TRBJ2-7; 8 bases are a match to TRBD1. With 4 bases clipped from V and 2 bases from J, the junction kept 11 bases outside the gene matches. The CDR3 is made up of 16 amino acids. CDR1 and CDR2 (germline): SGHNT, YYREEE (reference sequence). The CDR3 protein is CASSLGQVLATYEQYF. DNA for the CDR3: TGTGCCAGCAGCCTGGGACAGGTCCTAGCGACCTACGAGCAGTACTTC.

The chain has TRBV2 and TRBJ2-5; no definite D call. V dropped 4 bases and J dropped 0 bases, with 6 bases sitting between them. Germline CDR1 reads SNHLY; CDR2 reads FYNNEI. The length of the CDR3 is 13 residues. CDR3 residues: CASSGRHQETQYF. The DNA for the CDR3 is TGTGCCAGCAGTGGACGTCACCAAGAGACCCAGTACTTC.

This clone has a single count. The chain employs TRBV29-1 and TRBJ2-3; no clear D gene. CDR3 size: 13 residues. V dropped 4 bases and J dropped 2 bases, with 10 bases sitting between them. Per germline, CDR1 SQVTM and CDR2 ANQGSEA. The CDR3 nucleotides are TGCAGCGTTGCAGGCAGATCCACAGATACGCAGTATTTT. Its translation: CSVAGRSTDTQYF.

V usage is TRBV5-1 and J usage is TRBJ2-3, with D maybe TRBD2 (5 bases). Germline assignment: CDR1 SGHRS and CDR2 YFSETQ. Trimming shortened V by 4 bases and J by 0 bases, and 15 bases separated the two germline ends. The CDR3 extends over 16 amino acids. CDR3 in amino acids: CASSRVSGLSTDTQYF. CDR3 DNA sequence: TGCGCCAGCAGCCGAGTAAGCGGATTAAGCACAGATACGCAGTATTTT.

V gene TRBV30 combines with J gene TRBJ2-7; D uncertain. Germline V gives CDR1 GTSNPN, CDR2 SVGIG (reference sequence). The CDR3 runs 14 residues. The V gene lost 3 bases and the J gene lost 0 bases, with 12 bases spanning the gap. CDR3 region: CAWRSKGNSYEQYF. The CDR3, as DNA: TGTGCCTGGAGGTCTAAGGGTAACTCCTACGAGCAGTACTTC.

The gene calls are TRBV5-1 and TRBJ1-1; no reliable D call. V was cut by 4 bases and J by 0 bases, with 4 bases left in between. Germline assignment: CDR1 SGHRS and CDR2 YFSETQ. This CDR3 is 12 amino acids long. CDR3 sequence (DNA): TGCGCCAGCAGCCAGGTGAACACTGAAGCTTTCTTT. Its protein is CASSQVNTEAFF.

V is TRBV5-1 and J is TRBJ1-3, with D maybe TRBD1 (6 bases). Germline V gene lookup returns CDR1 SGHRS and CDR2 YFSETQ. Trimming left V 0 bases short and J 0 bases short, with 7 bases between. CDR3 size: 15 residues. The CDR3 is CASSLVTGSGNTIYF. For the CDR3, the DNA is TGCGCCAGCAGCTTGGTGACAGGCTCTGGAAACACCATATATTTT. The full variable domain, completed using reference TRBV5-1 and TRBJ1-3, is KAGVTQTPRYLIKTRGQQVTLSCSPISGHRSVSWYQQTPGQGLQFLFEYFSETQRNKGNFPGRFSGRQFSNSRSEMNVSTLELGDSALYLCASSLVTGSGNTIYFGEGSWLTVV.

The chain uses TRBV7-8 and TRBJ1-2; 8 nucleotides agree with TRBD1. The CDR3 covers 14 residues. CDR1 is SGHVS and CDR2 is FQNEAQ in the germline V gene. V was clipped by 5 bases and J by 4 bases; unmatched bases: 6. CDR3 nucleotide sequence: TGTGCCAGCAGCCCCGGGACAGGAGGCTATGGCTACACCTTC. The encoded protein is CASSPGTGGYGYTF.

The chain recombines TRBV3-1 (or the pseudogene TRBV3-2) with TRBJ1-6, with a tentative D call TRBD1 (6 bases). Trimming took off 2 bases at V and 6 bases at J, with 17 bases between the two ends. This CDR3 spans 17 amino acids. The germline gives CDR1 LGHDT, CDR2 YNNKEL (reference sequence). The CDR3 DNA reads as TGTGCCAGCAGCCAAATCGGCGGGGGCCGAATTAATTCACCCCTCCACTTT. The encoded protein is CASSQIGGGRINSPLHF.

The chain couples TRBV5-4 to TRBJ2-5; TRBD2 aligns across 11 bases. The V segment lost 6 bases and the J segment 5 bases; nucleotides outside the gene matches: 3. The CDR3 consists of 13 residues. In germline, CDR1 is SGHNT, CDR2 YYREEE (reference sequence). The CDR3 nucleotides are TGTGCCAGCACACTAGCGGGAGTTGAGACCCAGTACTTC. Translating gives CASTLAGVETQYF.

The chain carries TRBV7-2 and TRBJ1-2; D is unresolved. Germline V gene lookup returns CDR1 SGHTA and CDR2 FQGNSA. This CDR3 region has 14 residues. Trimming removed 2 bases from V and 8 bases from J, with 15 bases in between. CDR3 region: CASSLMASGEGYTF. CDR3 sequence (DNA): TGTGCCAGCAGCTTAATGGCGTCGGGTGAGGGCTACACCTTC.

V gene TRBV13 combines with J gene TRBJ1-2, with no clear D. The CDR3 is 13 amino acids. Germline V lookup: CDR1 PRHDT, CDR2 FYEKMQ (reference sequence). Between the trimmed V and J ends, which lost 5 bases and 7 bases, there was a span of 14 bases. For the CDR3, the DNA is TGTGCCAGCAGCCCCTGGGAGCTCCGTGGCTACACCTTC. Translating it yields CASSPWELRGYTF.